The T cell receptor (beta chain) described here comes from a study of OX40 agonist ivuxolimab in advanced cancers. Notes on the research overall: Ivuxolimab was a fully human IgG2 agonistic monoclonal antibody targeting the costimulatory receptor OX40 (CD134). Intravenous ivuxolimab was administered to patients every 2 weeks at six dose levels: 0.01, 0.1, 0.3, 1.5, 3 and 10 mg/kg. Among the approximately 50 dose-escalation patients, around 19 had hepatocellular carcinoma, roughly 15 melanoma, 9 renal cell carcinoma and 9 head and neck cancer. In the dose-escalation cohort, approximately 82% of patients were male, and the mean age was approximately 60 years with a range of roughly 20 to 85. Prior anti-PD-1, anti-PD-L1 or anti-CTLA-4 therapy was permitted, and about two fifths of dose-escalation patients had received checkpoint inhibitors. Partial responses occurred in three dose-escalation patients: two with cutaneous melanoma and one with hepatocellular carcinoma. Peripheral TCRbeta sequencing was intended to test whether TCR sequence diversity was altered and clonal T-cell expansion was caused by ivuxolimab. The paper reports the monotherapy dose-escalation portion (N of about 56 patients) of the phase I ivuxolimab trial.

Overall study outcomes, separate from this receptor: Antigen specificity was not determined for the clonally expanded peripheral T cells. Low levels of normalized T-cell clonal expansion were also shown by some nonresponding patients. At doses from 0.1 to 3.0 mg/kg, clonal expansion was seen in both CD4+ and CD8+ blood T cells between baseline and week 6. In the 0.1-3.0 mg/kg groups, partial responders were among the patients with the lowest normalized peripheral clonal expansion, particularly in CD8+ T cells. After ivuxolimab, more expanded clones were found on average in CD8+ T cells than in CD4+ T cells.

The CDR3 sequence holds 13 residues, the cysteine and phenylalanine included. Just CDR3 DNA is preserved here, 39 bases in frame from base 1. V loses 4 bases, J loses 3 bases, and the germline ends lie 10 bases apart. CDR1 and CDR2 were assigned from the germline V gene (reference sequence) as SGHKS and YYEKEE. Concerning this clone itself: Its recognized antigen is unknown. Base-call qualities are not available, and no considerably larger clone is one nucleotide away.

For sequencing of the TCRbeta CDR3 region, genomic DNA was extracted from the sorted cells. The immunoSEQ Assay was used for sequencing of TCRbeta CDR3 regions. TCRdb's version of the immuneACCESS table is confined to in-frame rearrangements and falls short of the full clone set. An unresolved V gene accounts for under half of the shortfall where checked; the remainder is of unknown origin. This sample lists about 58,000 clones; around 90% were detected once. The top ten constitute around 1.8% of the sample. Patients with a history of autoimmune disease or receiving systemic immunosuppression were excluded from the trial. Peripheral blood for TCR sequencing was collected from all dose cohorts at baseline, on cycle 4 day 1, and on cycle 7 day 1. The samples were taken from a phase I, first-in-human, multicenter, open-label dose-escalation trial of ivuxolimab. The trial enrolled adults with locally advanced or metastatic head and neck squamous cell, hepatocellular, melanoma or renal cell carcinoma. Before TCR sequencing, CD4+ T cells and CD8+ T cells from peripheral blood were sorted into separate populations.

The receptor chain draws on TRBV5-5 and TRBJ1-1; no D segment can be confidently identified. This sample comprised CD4+ or CD8+ T cells sorted from blood, obtained in a trial of the OX40 agonist ivuxolimab. The TCR was taken from an adult with an advanced solid tumor such as melanoma, head and neck, liver or kidney cancer. Here is the DNA: TGTGCCAGCAGCATGGACGGGTACACTGAAGCTTTCTTT. It is translated as CASSMDGYTEAFF.